This TCR beta chain was obtained from a study of chemoradiotherapy in HPV16-positive cancers. Libraries were prepared by immunoSEQ multiplex PCR; TCRdb keeps only in-frame clonotypes and omits some of them. The sample lists approximately 3,500 clones; approximately 84% were seen once. Germline loops: CDR1 MNHEY, CDR2 SMNVEV (reference sequence). The CDR3 has 14 residues. Trimming took off 2 bases at V and 5 bases at J, with 12 bases between the two ends. The chain couples TRBV27 to TRBJ1-2, with D unclear. The sample in question was tumor tissue, obtained from a patient who underwent chemoradiotherapy. The receptor was isolated from a human donor with HPV-associated anogenital cancer. The CDR3 here is CASSLGGPLYGYTF. The CDR3 coding sequence is TGTGCCAGCAGTTTAGGTGGTCCCCTATATGGCTACACCTTC.